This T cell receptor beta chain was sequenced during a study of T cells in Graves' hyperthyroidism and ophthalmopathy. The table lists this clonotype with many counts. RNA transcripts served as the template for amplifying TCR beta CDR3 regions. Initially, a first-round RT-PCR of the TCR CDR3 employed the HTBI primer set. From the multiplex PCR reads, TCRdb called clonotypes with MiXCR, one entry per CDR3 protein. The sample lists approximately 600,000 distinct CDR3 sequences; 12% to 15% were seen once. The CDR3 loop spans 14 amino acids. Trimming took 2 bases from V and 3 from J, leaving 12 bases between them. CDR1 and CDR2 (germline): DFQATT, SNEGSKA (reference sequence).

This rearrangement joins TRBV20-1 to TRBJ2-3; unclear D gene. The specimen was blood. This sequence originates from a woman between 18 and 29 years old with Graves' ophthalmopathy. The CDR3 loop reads CSARPTTVTDTQYF. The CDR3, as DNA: TGCAGTGCTAGACCAACGACCGTAACAGATACGCAGTATTTT.